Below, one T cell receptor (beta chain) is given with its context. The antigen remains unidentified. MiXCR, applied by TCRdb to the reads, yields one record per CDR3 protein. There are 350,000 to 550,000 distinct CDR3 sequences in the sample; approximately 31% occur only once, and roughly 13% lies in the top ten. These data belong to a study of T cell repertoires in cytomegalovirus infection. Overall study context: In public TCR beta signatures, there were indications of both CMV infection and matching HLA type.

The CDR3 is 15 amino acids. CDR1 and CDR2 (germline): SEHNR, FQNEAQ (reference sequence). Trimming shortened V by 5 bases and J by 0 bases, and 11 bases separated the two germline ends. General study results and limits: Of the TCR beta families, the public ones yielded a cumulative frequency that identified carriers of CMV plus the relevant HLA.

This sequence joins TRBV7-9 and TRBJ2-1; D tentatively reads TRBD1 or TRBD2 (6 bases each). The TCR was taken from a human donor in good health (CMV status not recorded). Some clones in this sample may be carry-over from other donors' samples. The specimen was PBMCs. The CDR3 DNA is TGTGCCAGCAGCCCTCGGGGGCCCTCCTACAATGAGCAGTTCTTC. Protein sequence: CASSPRGPSYNEQFF.